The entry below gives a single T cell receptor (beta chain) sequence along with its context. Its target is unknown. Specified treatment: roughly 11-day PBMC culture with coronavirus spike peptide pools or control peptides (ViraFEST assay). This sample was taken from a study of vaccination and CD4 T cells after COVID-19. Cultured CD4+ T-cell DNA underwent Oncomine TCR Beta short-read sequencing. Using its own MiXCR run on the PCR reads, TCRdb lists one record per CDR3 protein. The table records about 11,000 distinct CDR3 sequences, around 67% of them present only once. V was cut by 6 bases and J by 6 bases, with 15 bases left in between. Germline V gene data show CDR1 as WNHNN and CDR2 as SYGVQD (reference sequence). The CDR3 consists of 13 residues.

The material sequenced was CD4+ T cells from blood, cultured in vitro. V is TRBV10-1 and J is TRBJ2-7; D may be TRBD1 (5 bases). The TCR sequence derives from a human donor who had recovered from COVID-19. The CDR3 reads CASREKAGPEQYF. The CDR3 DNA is TGCGCCAGCAGGGAGAAGGCAGGGCCCGAGCAGTACTTC.